This T cell receptor beta chain was captured by sequencing in a study of cytomegalovirus exposure and HLA in healthy donors. The CDR3 is made up of 15 amino acids. Per the germline V gene, CDR1 is SGHAT and CDR2 is FQDESV (reference sequence). Trimming took off 3 bases at V and 0 bases at J, with 9 bases between the two ends. The PCR used 60 Vbeta and 13 Jbeta primers. Clones were read by immunoSEQ multiplex PCR, and TCRdb kept only the in-frame ones, dropping some. The sample has fewer than 200,000 clones, around 75% seen once; the top ten hold around 4.9%. Sequenced sample: PBMCs. This sequence was found in a male donor in good health and CMV-seronegative. The chain employs TRBV11-1 and TRBJ1-3; unclear D gene. The CDR3 sequence is CASSFGASSGNTIYF. CDR3 DNA: TGTGCCAGCAGCTTCGGTGCTAGCTCTGGAAACACCATATATTTT.